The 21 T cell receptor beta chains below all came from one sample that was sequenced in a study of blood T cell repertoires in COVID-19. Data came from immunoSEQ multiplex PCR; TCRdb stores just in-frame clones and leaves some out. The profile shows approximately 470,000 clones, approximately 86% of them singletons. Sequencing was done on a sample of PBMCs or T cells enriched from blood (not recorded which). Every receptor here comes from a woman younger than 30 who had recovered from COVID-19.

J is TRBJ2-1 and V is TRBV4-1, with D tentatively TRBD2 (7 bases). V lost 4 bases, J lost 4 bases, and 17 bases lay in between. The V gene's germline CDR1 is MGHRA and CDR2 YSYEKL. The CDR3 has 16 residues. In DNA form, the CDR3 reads TGCGCCAGCAGCCCTGAAGGGGGGGGGACGTACAATGAGCAGTTCTTC. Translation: CASSPEGGGTYNEQFF.

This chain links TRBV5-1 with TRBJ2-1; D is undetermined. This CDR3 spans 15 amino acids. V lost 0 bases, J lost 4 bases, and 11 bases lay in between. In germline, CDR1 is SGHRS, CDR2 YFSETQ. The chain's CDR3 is CASSLVQDSYNEQFF. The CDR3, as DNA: TGCGCCAGCAGCTTGGTCCAGGATTCGTACAATGAGCAGTTCTTC.

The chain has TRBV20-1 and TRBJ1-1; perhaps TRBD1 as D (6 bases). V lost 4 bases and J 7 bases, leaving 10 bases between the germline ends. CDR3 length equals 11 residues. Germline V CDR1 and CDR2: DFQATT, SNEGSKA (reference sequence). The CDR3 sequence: CSAIRGYEAFF. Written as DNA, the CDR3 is TGCAGTGCTATAAGGGGGTATGAAGCTTTCTTT.

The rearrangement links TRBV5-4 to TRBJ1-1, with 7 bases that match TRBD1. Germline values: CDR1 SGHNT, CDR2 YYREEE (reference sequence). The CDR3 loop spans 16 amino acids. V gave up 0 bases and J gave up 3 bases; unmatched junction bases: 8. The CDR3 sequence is CASSLAARQGDTEAFF. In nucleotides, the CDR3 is TGTGCCAGCAGCTTGGCGGCTCGACAGGGAGACACTGAAGCTTTCTTT.

This chain's CDR3 is CASSQAGHWLMDTQYF. The CDR3 DNA sequence: TGCGCCAGCAGCCAAGCGGGACACTGGTTGATGGATACGCAGTATTTT. The chain employs TRBV4-1 and TRBJ2-3; D possibly corresponds to TRBD1 (6 bases). Germline V gene data show CDR1 as MGHRA and CDR2 as YSYEKL. V lost 1 base and J lost 6, with 17 bases in between. This CDR3 has 16 amino acids.

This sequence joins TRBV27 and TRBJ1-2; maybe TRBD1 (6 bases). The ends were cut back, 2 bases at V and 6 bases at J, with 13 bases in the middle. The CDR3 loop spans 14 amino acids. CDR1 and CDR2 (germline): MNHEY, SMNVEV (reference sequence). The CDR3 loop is CASSLTGSLNGYTF. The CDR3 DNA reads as TGTGCCAGCAGTTTAACAGGGAGTCTTAATGGCTACACCTTC.

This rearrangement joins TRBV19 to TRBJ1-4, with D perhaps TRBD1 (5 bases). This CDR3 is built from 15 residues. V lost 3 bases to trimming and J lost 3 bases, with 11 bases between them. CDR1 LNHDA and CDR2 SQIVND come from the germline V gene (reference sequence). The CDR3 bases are TGTGCCAGTAGTATCCGACAGCGGGCTAATGAAAAACTGTTTTTT. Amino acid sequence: CASSIRQRANEKLFF.

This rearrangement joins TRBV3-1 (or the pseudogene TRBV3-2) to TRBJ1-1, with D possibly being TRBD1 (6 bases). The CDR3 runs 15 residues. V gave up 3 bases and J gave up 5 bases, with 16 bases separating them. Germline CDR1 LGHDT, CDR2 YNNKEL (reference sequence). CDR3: CASSQRGVRGTEAFF. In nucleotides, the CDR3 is TGTGCCAGCAGCCAGAGGGGAGTTAGGGGGACTGAAGCTTTCTTT.

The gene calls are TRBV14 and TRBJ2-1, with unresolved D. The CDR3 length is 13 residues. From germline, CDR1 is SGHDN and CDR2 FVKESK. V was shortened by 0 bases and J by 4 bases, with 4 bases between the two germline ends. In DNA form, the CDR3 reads TGTGCCAGCAGCCAAGACACATACAATGAGCAGTTCTTC. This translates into CASSQDTYNEQFF.

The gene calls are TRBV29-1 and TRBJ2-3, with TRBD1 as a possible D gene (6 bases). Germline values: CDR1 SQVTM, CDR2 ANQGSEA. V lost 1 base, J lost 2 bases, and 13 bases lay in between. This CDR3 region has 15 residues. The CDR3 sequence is CSVEVNRVYTDTQYF. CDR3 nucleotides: TGCAGCGTTGAAGTGAACAGGGTCTACACAGATACGCAGTATTTT.

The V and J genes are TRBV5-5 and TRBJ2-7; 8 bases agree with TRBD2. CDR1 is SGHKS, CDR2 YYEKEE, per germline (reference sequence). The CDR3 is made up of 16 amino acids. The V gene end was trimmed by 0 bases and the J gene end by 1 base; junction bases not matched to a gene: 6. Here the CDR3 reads CASSLGPRGESYEQYF. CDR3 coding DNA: TGTGCCAGCAGCTTGGGCCCGCGGGGGGAGTCCTACGAGCAGTACTTC.

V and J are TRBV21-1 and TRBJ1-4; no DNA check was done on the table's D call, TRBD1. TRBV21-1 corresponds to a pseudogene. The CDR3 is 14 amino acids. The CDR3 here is CASSKRGTVEKLFF. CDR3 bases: TGTGCCAGCAGCAAAAGGGGGACGGTTGAAAAACTGTTTTTT.

This chain's CDR3 is CASSAGGNYGYTF. The CDR3 DNA reads as TGTGCCAGCAGTGCAGGGGGCAACTATGGCTACACCTTC. The rearrangement joins TRBV6-4 to TRBJ1-2; 8 bases are shared with TRBD1. V was clipped by 4 bases and J by 2 bases; unmatched bases: 0. The CDR3 consists of 13 residues. The germline V gene has CDR1 MRHNA and CDR2 SNTAGT.

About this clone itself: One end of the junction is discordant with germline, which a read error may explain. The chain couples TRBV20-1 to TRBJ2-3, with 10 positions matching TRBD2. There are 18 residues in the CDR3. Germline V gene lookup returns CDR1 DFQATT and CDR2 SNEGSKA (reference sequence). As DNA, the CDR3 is TGCAGTGCTAGTGGATGGGGCTCTAGCGGGGGTAGCACGGATACGCAGTATTTT. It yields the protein CSASGWGSSGGSTDTQYF.

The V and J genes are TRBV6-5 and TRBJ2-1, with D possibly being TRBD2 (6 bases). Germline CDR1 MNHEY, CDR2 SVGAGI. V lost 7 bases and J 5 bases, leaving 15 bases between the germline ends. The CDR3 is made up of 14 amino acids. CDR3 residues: CASNTLATHNEQFF. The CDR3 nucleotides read TGTGCCAGCAATACACTAGCCACACACAATGAGCAGTTCTTC.

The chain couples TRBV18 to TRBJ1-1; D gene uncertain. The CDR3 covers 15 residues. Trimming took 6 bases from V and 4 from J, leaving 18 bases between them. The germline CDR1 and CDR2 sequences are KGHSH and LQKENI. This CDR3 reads CASSLSNEGGTEAFF. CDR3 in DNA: TGTGCCAGCTCCCTCTCAAATGAGGGCGGCACTGAAGCTTTCTTT.

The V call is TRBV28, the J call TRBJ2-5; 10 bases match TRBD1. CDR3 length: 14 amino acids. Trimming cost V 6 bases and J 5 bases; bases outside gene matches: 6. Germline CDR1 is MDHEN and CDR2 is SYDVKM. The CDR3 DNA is TGTGCCAGCAGACCCCCGACAGGGGGCGAGACCCAGTACTTC. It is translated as CASRPPTGGETQYF.

This chain's CDR3 is CASSQSGFDYGYTF. Written as DNA, the CDR3 is TGTGCCAGCAGCCAATCGGGTTTTGACTATGGCTACACCTTC. The gene calls are TRBV14 and TRBJ1-2; D is uncertain. Germline CDR1 is SGHDN and CDR2 is FVKESK. V dropped 2 bases and J dropped 3 bases, with 10 bases sitting between them. The CDR3 is 14 amino acids.

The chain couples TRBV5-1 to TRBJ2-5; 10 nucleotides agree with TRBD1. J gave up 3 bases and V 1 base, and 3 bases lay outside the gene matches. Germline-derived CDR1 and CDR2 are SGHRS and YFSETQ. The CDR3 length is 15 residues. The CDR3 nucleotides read TGCGCCAGCAGCTTGAAAGGGACAGGGGAAGAGACCCAGTACTTC. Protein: CASSLKGTGEETQYF.

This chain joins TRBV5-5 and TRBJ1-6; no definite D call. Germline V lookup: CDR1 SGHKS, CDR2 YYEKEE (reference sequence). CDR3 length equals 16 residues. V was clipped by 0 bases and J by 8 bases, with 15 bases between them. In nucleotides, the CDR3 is TGTGCCAGCAGCTTGGCGACATCGACCCAGTATTCACCCCTCCACTTT. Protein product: CASSLATSTQYSPLHF.

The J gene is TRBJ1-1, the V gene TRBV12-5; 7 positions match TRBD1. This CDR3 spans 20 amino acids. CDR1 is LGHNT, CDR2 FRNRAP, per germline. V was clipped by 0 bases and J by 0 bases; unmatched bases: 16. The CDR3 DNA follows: TGTGCTAGTGGTTTGGTATCTATAGGGGTGGGACAGCCCATGAACACTGAAGCTTTCTTT. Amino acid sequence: CASGLVSIGVGQPMNTEAFF.